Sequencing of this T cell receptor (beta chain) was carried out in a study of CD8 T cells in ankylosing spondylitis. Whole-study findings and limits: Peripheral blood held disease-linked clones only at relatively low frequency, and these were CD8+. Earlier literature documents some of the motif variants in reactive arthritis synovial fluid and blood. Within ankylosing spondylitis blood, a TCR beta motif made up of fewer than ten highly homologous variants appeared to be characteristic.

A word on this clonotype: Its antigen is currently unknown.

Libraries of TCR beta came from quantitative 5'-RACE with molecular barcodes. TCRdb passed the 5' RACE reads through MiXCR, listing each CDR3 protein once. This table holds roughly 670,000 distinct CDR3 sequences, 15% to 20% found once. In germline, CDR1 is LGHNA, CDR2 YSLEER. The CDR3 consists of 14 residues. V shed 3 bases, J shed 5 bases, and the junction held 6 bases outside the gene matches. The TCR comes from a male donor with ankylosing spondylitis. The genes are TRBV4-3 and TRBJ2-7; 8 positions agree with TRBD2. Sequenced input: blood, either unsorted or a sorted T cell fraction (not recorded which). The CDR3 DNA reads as TGCGCCAGCAGCCAGTACGGGCGGGAGGACGAGCAGTACTTC. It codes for CASSQYGREDEQYF.